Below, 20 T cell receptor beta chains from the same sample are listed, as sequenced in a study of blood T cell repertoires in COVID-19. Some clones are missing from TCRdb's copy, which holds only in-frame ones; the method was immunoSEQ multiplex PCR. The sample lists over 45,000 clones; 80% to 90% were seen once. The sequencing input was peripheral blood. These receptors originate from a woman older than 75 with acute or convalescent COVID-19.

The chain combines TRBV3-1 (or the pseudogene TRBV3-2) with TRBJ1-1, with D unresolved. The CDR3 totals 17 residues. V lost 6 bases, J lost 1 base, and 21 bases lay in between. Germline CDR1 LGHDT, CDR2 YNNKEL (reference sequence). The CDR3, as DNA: TGTGCCAGCAGGGAGAGGGCTTCTGGGCCACAGAACACTGAAGCTTTCTTT. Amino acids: CASRERASGPQNTEAFF.

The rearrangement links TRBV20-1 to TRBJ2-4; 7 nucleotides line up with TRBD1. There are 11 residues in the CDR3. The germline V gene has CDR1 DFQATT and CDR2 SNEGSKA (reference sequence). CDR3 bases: TGCAGCGCTGTAAGGGACAGCATTCAGTACTTC. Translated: CSAVRDSIQYF.

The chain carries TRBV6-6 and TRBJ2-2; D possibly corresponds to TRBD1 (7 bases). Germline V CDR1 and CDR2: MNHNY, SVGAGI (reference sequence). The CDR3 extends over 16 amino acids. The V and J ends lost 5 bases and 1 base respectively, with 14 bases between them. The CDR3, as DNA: TGTGCCAGCAGTACGGGGGACAGCCTGAACACCGGGGAGCTGTTTTTT. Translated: CASSTGDSLNTGELFF.

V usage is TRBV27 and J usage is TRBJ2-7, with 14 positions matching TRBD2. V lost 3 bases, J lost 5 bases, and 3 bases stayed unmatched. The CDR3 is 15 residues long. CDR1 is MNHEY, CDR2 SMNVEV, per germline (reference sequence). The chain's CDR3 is CASSLTSGGAHEQYF. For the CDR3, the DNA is TGTGCCAGCAGTTTGACTAGCGGGGGGGCCCACGAGCAGTACTTC.

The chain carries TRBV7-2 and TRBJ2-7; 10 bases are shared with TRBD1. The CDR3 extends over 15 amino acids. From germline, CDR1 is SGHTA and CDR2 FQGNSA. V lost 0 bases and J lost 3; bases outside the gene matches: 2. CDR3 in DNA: TGTGCCAGCAGCTTAGCGGGGACAGGGGACTACGAGCAGTACTTC. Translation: CASSLAGTGDYEQYF.

CDR3 loop: CASSHGRGGSYEQYF. DNA of the CDR3: TGTGCCAGCAGCCACGGCCGGGGGGGATCCTACGAGCAGTACTTC. The rearrangement uses TRBV3-1 (or the pseudogene TRBV3-2) and TRBJ2-7, with 8 bases aligning to TRBD2. Germline values: CDR1 LGHDT, CDR2 YNNKEL (reference sequence). V lost 3 bases, J lost 1 base, and 5 bases stayed unmatched. The CDR3 has 15 residues.

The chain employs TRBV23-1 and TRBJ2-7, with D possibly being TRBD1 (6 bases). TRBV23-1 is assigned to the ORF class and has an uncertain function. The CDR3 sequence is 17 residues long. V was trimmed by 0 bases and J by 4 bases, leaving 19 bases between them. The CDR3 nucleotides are TGCGCCAGCAGTCAATCAGTAACCGGGACACCTGTTTACGAGCAGTACTTC. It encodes CASSQSVTGTPVYEQYF.

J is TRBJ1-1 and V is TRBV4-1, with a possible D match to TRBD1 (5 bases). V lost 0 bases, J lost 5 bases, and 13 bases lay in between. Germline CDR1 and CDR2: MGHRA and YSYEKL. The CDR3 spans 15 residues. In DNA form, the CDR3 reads TGCGCCAGCAGCCAAGACCGGCCGGGGGGTACTGAAGCTTTCTTT. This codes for CASSQDRPGGTEAFF.

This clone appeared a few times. The CDR3 sequence is CASSQGTEAFF. The CDR3 nucleotides are TGTGCCAGCAGTCAGGGAACTGAAGCTTTCTTT. The rearrangement uses TRBV6-2 or TRBV6-3 and TRBJ1-1, with D perhaps matching TRBD1 (5 bases). Trimming took 5 bases from V and 5 from J, leaving 6 bases between them. This CDR3 has 11 residues. Germline V CDR1 and CDR2: MNHEY, SVGEGT.

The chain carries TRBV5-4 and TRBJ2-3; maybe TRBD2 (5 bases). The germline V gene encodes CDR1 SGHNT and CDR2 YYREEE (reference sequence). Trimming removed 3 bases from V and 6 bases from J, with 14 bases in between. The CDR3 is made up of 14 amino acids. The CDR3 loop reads CASSWEDSADTQYF. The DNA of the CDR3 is TGTGCCAGCAGCTGGGAAGATAGCGCCGATACGCAGTATTTT.

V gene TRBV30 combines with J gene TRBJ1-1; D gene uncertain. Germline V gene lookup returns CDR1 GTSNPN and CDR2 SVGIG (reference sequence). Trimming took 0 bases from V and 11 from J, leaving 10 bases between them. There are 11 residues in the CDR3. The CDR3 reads CAWSVQEVAFF. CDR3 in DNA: TGTGCCTGGAGTGTACAAGAGGTCGCTTTCTTT.

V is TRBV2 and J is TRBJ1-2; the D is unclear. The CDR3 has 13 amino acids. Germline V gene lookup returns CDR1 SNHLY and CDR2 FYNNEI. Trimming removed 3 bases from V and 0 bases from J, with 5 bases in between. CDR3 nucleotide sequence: TGTGCCAGCAGTGAGAGAGCTAACTATGGCTACACCTTC. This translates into CASSERANYGYTF.

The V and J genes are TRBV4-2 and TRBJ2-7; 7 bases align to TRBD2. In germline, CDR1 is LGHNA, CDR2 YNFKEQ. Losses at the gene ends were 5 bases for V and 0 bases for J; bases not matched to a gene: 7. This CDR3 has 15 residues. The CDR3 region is CASSAREGSSYEQYF. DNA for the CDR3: TGTGCCAGCAGCGCCAGGGAGGGAAGCTCCTACGAGCAGTACTTC.

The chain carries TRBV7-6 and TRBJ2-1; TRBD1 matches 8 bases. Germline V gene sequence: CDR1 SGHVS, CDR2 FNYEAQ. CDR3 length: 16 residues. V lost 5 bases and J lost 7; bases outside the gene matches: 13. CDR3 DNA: TGTGCCAGCAGCCCGACGACAGGGGTCATATGGAATGAGCAGTTCTTC. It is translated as CASSPTTGVIWNEQFF.

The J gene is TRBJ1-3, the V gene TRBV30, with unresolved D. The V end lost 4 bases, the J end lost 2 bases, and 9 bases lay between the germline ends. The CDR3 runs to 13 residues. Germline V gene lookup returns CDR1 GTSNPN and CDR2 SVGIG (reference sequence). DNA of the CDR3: TGTGCCTGGACGGGGAAAGCTGGAAACACCATATATTTT. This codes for CAWTGKAGNTIYF.

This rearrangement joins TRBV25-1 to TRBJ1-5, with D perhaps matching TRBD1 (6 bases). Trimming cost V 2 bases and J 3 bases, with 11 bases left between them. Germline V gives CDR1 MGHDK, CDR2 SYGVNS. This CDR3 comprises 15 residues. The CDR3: CASSEGGSYNQPQHF. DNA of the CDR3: TGTGCCAGCAGTGAAGGGGGCAGTTACAATCAGCCCCAGCATTTT.

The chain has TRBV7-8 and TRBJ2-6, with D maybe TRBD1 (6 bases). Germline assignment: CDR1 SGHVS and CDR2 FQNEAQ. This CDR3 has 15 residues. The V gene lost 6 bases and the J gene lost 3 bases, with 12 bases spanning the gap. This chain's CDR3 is CASRDNRVGANVLTF. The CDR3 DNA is TGTGCCAGCAGAGATAACAGGGTTGGGGCCAACGTCCTGACTTTC.

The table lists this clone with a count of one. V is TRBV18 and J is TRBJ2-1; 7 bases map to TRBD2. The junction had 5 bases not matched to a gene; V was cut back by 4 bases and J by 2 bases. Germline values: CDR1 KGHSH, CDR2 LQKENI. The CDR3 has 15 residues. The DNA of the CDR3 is TGTGCCAGCTCACTTTTGGGGGGGACCTACAATGAGCAGTTCTTC. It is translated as CASSLLGGTYNEQFF.

The CDR3, as DNA: TGCAGCGTTAACGAGCCATCAGGGAATTACTACGAGCAGTACTTC. Translating gives CSVNEPSGNYYEQYF. The rearrangement uses TRBV29-1 and TRBJ2-7; TRBD1 might be the D (5 bases). Germline lookup yields CDR1 SQVTM and CDR2 ANQGSEA. The length of the CDR3 is 15 residues. The V and J ends lost 5 bases and 3 bases respectively, with 20 bases between them.

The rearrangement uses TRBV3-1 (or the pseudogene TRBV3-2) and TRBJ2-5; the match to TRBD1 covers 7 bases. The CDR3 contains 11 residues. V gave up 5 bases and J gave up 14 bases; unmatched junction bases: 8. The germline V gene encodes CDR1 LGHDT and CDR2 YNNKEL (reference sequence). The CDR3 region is CASSGGQTDYF. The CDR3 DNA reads TGTGCCAGCAGCGGGGGACAGACGGACTACTTC.